This T cell receptor (beta chain) was identified during a study of T cell changes during pregnancy in multiple sclerosis. The CDR3 has 18 amino acids. Per germline, CDR1 KGHSH and CDR2 LQKENI. J lost 0 bases, V lost 2 bases, and 8 bases had no gene match. This table comes from immunoSEQ multiplex PCR, and its TCRdb copy is limited to in-frame clones, with some not included. Among fewer than 85,000 clones listed, roughly 96% were seen once. The V call is TRBV18, the J call TRBJ2-3, with 10 bases lining up with TRBD2. Sequenced material: peripheral blood, taken in the second trimester of pregnancy. The origin of this receptor is a female donor with multiple sclerosis, enrolled in a pregnancy study. The CDR3, as DNA: TGTGCCAGCTCACCATCCGCGGGACTAGCGTCTAGCACAGATACGCAGTATTTT. Translation gives CASSPSAGLASSTDTQYF.